This TCR beta chain is drawn from a study of blood T cell repertoires in COVID-19. Across the study: Spain, Italy and the United States supplied samples that represented acute and convalescent COVID-19.

Losses at the gene ends were 6 bases for V and 4 bases for J; bases not matched to a gene: 10. The CDR3 runs 16 residues. The germline V gene encodes CDR1 ENHRY and CDR2 SYGVKD. Sequencing was performed with immunoSEQ multiplex PCR; in TCRdb, only in-frame clones are kept and a portion is missing. Here the sample spans 250,000 to 350,000 clones, approximately 89% being singletons. This clone was seen just once. The study assigned cohorts using participant-reported clinical history. The chain is built from TRBV10-3 and TRBJ1-5, with 9 bases fitting TRBD1. Source material: PBMCs or T cells enriched from blood (not recorded which). This receptor was identified in a woman aged 25 to 45 who had recovered from COVID-19. The CDR3 spells CAISGARQGENQPQHF. DNA for the CDR3: TGTGCCATCAGCGGCGCCCGACAGGGGGAAAATCAGCCCCAGCATTTT.